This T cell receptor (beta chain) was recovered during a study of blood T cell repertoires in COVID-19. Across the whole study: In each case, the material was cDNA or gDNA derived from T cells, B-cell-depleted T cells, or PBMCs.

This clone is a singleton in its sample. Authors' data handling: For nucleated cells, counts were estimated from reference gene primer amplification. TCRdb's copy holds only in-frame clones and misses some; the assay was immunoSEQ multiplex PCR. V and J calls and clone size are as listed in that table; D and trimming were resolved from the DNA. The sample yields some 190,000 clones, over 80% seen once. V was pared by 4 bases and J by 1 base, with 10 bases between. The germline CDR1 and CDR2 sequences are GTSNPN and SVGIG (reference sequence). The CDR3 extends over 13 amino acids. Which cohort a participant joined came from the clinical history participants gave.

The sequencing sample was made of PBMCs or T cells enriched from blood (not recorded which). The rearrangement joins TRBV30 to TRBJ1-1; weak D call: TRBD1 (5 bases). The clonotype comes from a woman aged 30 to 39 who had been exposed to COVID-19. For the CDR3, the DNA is TGTGCCTGGAACCTCCAGGGGAACACTGAAGCTTTCTTT. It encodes CAWNLQGNTEAFF.